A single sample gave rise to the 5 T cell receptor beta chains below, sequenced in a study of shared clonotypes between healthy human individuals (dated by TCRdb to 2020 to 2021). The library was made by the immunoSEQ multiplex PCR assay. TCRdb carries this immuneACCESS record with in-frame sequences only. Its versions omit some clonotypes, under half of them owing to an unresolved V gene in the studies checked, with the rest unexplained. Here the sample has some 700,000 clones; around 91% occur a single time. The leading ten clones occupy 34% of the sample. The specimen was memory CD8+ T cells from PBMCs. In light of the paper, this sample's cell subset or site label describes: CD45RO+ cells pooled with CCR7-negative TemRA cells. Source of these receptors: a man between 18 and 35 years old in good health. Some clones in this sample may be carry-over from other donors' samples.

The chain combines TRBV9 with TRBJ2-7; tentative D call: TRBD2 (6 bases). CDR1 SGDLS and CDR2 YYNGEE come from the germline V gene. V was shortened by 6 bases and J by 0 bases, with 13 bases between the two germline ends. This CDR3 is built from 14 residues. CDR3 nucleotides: TGTGCCAGCACCCCTGGGGGAGGCTCCTACGAGCAGTACTTC. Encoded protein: CASTPGGGSYEQYF.

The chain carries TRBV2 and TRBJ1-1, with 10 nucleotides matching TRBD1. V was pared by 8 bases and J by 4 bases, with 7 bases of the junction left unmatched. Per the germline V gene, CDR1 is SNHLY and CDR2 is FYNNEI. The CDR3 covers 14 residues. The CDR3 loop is CASGQGGVGTEAFF. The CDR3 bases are TGTGCCAGCGGACAGGGGGGCGTTGGCACTGAAGCTTTCTTT. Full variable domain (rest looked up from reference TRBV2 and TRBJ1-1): EPEVTQTPSHQVTQMGQEVILRCVPISNHLYFYWYRQILGQKVEFLVSFYNNEISEKSEIFDDQFSVERPDGSNFTLKIRSTKLEDSAMYFCASGQGGVGTEAFFGQGTRLTVV.

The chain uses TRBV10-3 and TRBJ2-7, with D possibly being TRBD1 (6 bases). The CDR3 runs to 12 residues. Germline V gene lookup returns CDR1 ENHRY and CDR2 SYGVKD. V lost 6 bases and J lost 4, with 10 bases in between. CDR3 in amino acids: CAIRDSAYEQYF. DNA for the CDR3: TGTGCCATCAGGGACAGTGCGTACGAGCAGTACTTC.

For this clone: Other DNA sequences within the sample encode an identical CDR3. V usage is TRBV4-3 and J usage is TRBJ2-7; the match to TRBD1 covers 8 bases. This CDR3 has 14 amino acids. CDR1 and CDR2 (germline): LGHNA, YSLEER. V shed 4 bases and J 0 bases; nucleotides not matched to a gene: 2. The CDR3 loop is CASSPGTGSYEQYF. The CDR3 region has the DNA TGCGCCAGCAGCCCTGGGACAGGCTCCTACGAGCAGTACTTC.

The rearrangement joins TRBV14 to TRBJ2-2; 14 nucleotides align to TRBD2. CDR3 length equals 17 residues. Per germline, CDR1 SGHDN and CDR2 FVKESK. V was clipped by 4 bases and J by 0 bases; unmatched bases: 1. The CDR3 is CASSPGLAGANTGELFF. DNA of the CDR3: TGTGCCAGCAGCCCGGGACTAGCGGGGGCGAACACCGGGGAGCTGTTTTTT.